The 27 T cell receptor beta chains given below trace back to one sample, sequenced in a study of identical twins' blood T cells. Each CDR3 protein is one row after TCRdb ran MiXCR on the 5' RACE reads. The sample lists fewer than 450,000 distinct CDR3 sequences, about 28% seen once, with about 6% in the top ten. The sequenced sample consisted of PBMCs. Source of these receptors: a woman aged 18-55 years in good health.

The rearrangement joins TRBV6-2 or TRBV6-3 to TRBJ2-7; TRBD2 aligns across 9 bases. This CDR3 region has 18 residues. Germline trimming cut 10 bases from V and 4 bases from J; bases unmatched to any gene: 23. In germline, CDR1 is MNHEY, CDR2 SVGEGT. CDR3 in amino acids: CATLRGPRSPGLAYEQYF. The CDR3, as DNA: TGTGCCACCCTACGGGGGCCTCGATCTCCGGGACTAGCTTACGAGCAGTACTTC.

The V gene is TRBV12-3 or TRBV12-4, the J gene TRBJ1-1; D may be TRBD1 (6 bases). V was shortened by 6 bases and J by 0 bases, with 14 bases between the two germline ends. CDR3 size: 15 residues. The CDR3 sequence is CASRMHNRVNTEAFF. CDR3 nucleotides: TGTGCCAGCAGGATGCATAACAGGGTGAACACTGAAGCTTTCTTT.

The chain employs TRBV5-1 and TRBJ1-4, with D unresolved. The germline V and J ends were trimmed by 4 bases and 0 bases, with 13 bases remaining between them. CDR3 length: 16 residues. Germline V CDR1 and CDR2: SGHRS, YFSETQ. The CDR3 loop reads CASSLLVSATNEKLFF. The CDR3 coding sequence is TGCGCCAGCAGCCTCCTAGTCTCGGCAACTAATGAAAAACTGTTTTTT.

This clonotype was detected only a few times. The chain recombines TRBV6-2 or TRBV6-3 with TRBJ1-5; tentatively, D is TRBD1 (5 bases). This CDR3 comprises 14 residues. Looked up from germline, CDR1 is MNHEY and CDR2 is SVGEGT. V was clipped by 10 bases and J by 4 bases, with 17 bases between them. The CDR3 region is CATTLQDRNQPQHF. The CDR3 region has the DNA TGTGCCACTACGCTACAGGATCGGAATCAGCCCCAGCATTTT.

The V call is TRBV11-2, the J call TRBJ2-3; 7 bases map to TRBD2. Germline V gives CDR1 SGHAT, CDR2 FQNNGV. The CDR3 consists of 15 residues. V lost 4 bases to trimming and J lost 4 bases; unmatched junction nucleotides: 8. CDR3 in amino acids: CASSSLAVGADTQYF. CDR3 bases: TGTGCCAGCAGCTCGCTAGCGGTTGGGGCAGATACGCAGTATTTT.

V and J are TRBV6-1 and TRBJ2-3; tentative D call: TRBD2 (6 bases). The ends were cut back, 2 bases at V and 7 bases at J, with 16 bases in the middle. From germline, CDR1 is MNHNS and CDR2 SASEGT. There are 15 residues in the CDR3. The CDR3 sequence is CASSEPIQGGYTQYF. CDR3 sequence (DNA): TGTGCCAGCAGTGAACCGATTCAGGGAGGATATACGCAGTATTTT.

CDR3: CASRRQDQETQYF. The CDR3, as DNA: TGTGCCAGCAGACGACAGGACCAAGAGACCCAGTACTTC. This chain joins TRBV2 and TRBJ2-5, with a weak D call TRBD1 (6 bases). Trimming stripped 6 bases from V and 0 bases from J, with 8 bases between. CDR1 SNHLY and CDR2 FYNNEI come from the germline V gene. The CDR3 length is 13 residues.

The V gene is TRBV28, the J gene TRBJ1-2; 7 bases match TRBD1. CDR1 is MDHEN, CDR2 SYDVKM, per germline. CDR3 size: 14 residues. The junction had 5 bases not matched to a gene; V was cut back by 3 bases and J by 4 bases. The CDR3 sequence is CASSFPQGVYGYTF. CDR3 coding DNA: TGTGCCAGCAGTTTCCCCCAGGGGGTCTATGGCTACACCTTC.

V usage is TRBV11-2 and J usage is TRBJ2-2; TRBD1 agrees at 7 bases. V lost 4 bases and J lost 9; bases outside the gene matches: 14. Per the germline V gene, CDR1 is SGHAT and CDR2 is FQNNGV. This CDR3 spans 16 amino acids. DNA of the CDR3: TGTGCCAGCAGCTCTAGGGACAGCCTTCGAACCTGGGAGCTGTTTTTT. This codes for CASSSRDSLRTWELFF.

This clonotype was counted ten times or more. The chain recombines TRBV5-1 with TRBJ2-7; D is ambiguous. Germline V gene lookup returns CDR1 SGHRS and CDR2 YFSETQ. V gave up 3 bases and J gave up 3 bases, with 19 bases separating them. This CDR3 region has 16 residues. CDR3 amino acids: CASSSWNRVNDYEQYF. The CDR3 region has the DNA TGCGCCAGCAGCTCATGGAATAGGGTCAACGACTACGAGCAGTACTTC.

This clonotype was seen ten or more times. V gene TRBV6-4 combines with J gene TRBJ2-1; tentatively, D is TRBD2 (6 bases). The CDR3 consists of 13 residues. CDR1 and CDR2 from the germline V gene are MRHNA and SNTAGT. Trimming shortened V by 3 bases and J by 3 bases, and 6 bases separated the two germline ends. The CDR3 coding sequence is TGTGCCAGCAGTGAGACTAGCTACAATGAGCAGTTCTTC. The encoded protein is CASSETSYNEQFF.

A remark on this clonotype: This clone may be a read error of a much larger clone one base away. V and J are TRBV5-1 and TRBJ2-1, with D hard to call. The CDR3 spans 12 residues. Germline CDR1 is SGHRS and CDR2 is YFSETQ. CDR3 nucleotide sequence: TGCGCCAACAGCTTGCGTCTCAATGAGCAGTTCTTC. Protein: CANSLRLNEQFF.

The J gene is TRBJ1-3, the V gene TRBV29-1, with D possibly being TRBD1 (5 bases). There are 13 residues in the CDR3. V was cut by 8 bases and J by 3 bases, with 14 bases left in between. CDR1 and CDR2 from the germline V gene are SQVTM and ANQGSEA. DNA for the CDR3: TGCAGCTATCGGGGGAGTGGTGGAAACACCATATATTTT. This gives the protein CSYRGSGGNTIYF.

This clonotype was observed a few times. The rearrangement uses TRBV4-1 and TRBJ2-7, with no clear D. This CDR3 region has 17 residues. Germline-derived CDR1 and CDR2 are MGHRA and YSYEKL. V lost 0 bases and J lost 3, with 18 bases in between. CDR3 sequence: CASSQDPVSGRYYEQYF. CDR3 sequence (DNA): TGCGCCAGCAGCCAAGATCCAGTATCAGGCCGATACTACGAGCAGTACTTC.

The rearrangement links TRBV6-5 to TRBJ2-3; D ambiguous. The germline V and J ends were trimmed by 6 bases and 3 bases, with 10 bases remaining between them. Germline V gene sequence: CDR1 MNHEY, CDR2 SVGAGI. This CDR3 spans 13 amino acids. DNA of the CDR3: TGTGCCAGCAGGAAACGGCAGACAGATACGCAGTATTTT. Encoded protein: CASRKRQTDTQYF.

CDR3 DNA: TGCAGTGCTAGAGAGCCGGGGTCGAACACCGGGGAGCTGTTTTTT. Its protein product is CSAREPGSNTGELFF. J is TRBJ2-2 and V is TRBV20-1, with D tentatively TRBD2 (5 bases). V was cut by 0 bases and J by 0 bases, with 8 bases left in between. Germline V gene lookup returns CDR1 DFQATT and CDR2 SNEGSKA (reference sequence). The CDR3 consists of 15 residues.

This clonotype was counted at least ten times. This chain links TRBV5-1 with TRBJ2-3; 7 bases map to TRBD1. Losses at the gene ends were 4 bases for V and 2 bases for J; bases not matched to a gene: 7. Germline loops: CDR1 SGHRS, CDR2 YFSETQ. There are 15 residues in the CDR3. This CDR3 reads CASSTGTATTDTQYF. The CDR3 nucleotides are TGCGCCAGCAGCACCGGGACAGCGACCACAGATACGCAGTATTTT. The whole variable domain, remainder taken from reference TRBV5-1 and TRBJ2-3, is KAGVTQTPRYLIKTRGQQVTLSCSPISGHRSVSWYQQTPGQGLQFLFEYFSETQRNKGNFPGRFSGRQFSNSRSEMNVSTLELGDSALYLCASSTGTATTDTQYFGPGTRLTVL.

This chain uses TRBV29-1 with TRBJ2-1; D not resolved. Germline assignment: CDR1 SQVTM and CDR2 ANQGSEA. The CDR3 spans 13 residues. V gave up 5 bases and J gave up 0 bases, with 8 bases separating them. CDR3 sequence reads: CSVLTFSYNEQFF. The CDR3 coding sequence is TGCAGCGTTCTAACCTTCTCCTACAATGAGCAGTTCTTC.

V gene TRBV20-1 combines with J gene TRBJ2-1; D is uncertain. V was trimmed by 6 bases and J by 10 bases, leaving 22 bases between them. The CDR3 loop spans 14 amino acids. The germline V gene has CDR1 DFQATT and CDR2 SNEGSKA (reference sequence). The CDR3 region has the DNA TGCAGTGCCTCCGACTGGACCGATCTAGGAGAGCAGTTCTTC. Encoded protein: CSASDWTDLGEQFF.

This clonotype appeared a few times. The chain is built from TRBV7-6 and TRBJ2-3; weak D call: TRBD1 (6 bases). The germline gives CDR1 SGHVS, CDR2 FNYEAQ. This CDR3 contains 14 residues. V was pared by 3 bases and J by 4 bases, with 11 bases between. The CDR3 DNA is TGTGCCAGCAGCTTTTCAGGGGTAGCAGATACGCAGTATTTT. Translating it yields CASSFSGVADTQYF.

This clonotype was recorded at least ten times. V usage is TRBV20-1 and J usage is TRBJ1-1; D might be TRBD1 (5 bases). Germline CDR1 DFQATT, CDR2 SNEGSKA (reference sequence). This CDR3 comprises 15 residues. V dropped 6 bases and J dropped 1 base, with 18 bases sitting between them. The CDR3 sequence: CSASGADPGNTEAFF. Written as DNA, the CDR3 is TGCAGTGCCAGCGGGGCGGACCCAGGGAACACTGAAGCTTTCTTT.

As to this clonotype: This could be a read error, since a much larger clone is one nucleotide away. The chain couples TRBV29-1 to TRBJ2-3, with a weak D call TRBD2 (6 bases). Trimming cost V 4 bases and J 5 bases, with 13 bases left between them. This CDR3 is 13 amino acids long. Germline CDR1 is SQVTM and CDR2 is ANQGSEA. The CDR3 region is CSVAREIIDTQYF. In DNA, the CDR3 is TGCAGCGTTGCGCGGGAAATCATAGATACGCAGTATTTT.

The chain joins TRBV5-1 to TRBJ1-2; 8 nucleotides match TRBD1. CDR3 length: 15 amino acids. Germline V gene sequence: CDR1 SGHRS, CDR2 YFSETQ. With 1 base clipped from V and 1 base from J, the junction kept 3 bases outside the gene matches. Here the CDR3 DNA reads TGCGCCAGCAGCTTGCTGGGACAGGTTAACTATGGCTACACCTTC. It yields the protein CASSLLGQVNYGYTF.

CDR3 protein: CASRGATGSPEAFF. The DNA for the CDR3 is TGCGCCAGCAGGGGCGCCACTGGCAGTCCTGAAGCTTTCTTT. This chain joins TRBV5-1 and TRBJ1-1; D not certain. The CDR3 is 14 amino acids. Germline V CDR1 and CDR2: SGHRS, YFSETQ. V was shortened by 5 bases and J by 6 bases, with 17 bases between the two germline ends.

The table lists this clonotype with many counts. V usage is TRBV6-5 and J usage is TRBJ1-4; D gene ambiguous. The CDR3 contains 16 residues. The V end lost 0 bases, the J end lost 0 bases, and 8 bases lay between the germline ends. Germline V gene lookup returns CDR1 MNHEY and CDR2 SVGAGI. The chain's CDR3 is CASSYSGRPTNEKLFF. CDR3 in DNA: TGTGCCAGCAGTTACTCGGGGAGACCAACTAATGAAAAACTGTTTTTT.

This clonotype turned up a few times. The genes are TRBV20-1 and TRBJ2-7; tentative D call: TRBD2 (5 bases). This CDR3 contains 14 residues. The V end was cut by 0 bases, the J end by 3 bases, with 12 bases between. Germline V gene sequence: CDR1 DFQATT, CDR2 SNEGSKA (reference sequence). The CDR3 protein is CSARDPGNDYEQYF. CDR3 coding DNA: TGCAGTGCTAGAGATCCCGGGAACGACTACGAGCAGTACTTC.

The V and J genes are TRBV5-6 and TRBJ2-1, with D maybe TRBD2 (5 bases). V lost 0 bases to trimming and J lost 8 bases, with 9 bases between them. The CDR3 totals 13 residues. Per germline, CDR1 SGHDT and CDR2 YYEEEE. The CDR3 region has the DNA TGTGCCAGCAGCTTGGGTGGGAGCGATGAGCAGTTCTTC. Residues: CASSLGGSDEQFF.